A selection of T cell receptor beta chains follows, all from one sample in a study of CD8+ T cells in alopecia areata. Only in-frame clones appear in the TCRdb table, and some are missing; sequencing was by immunoSEQ multiplex PCR. The sample consists of 70,000 to 95,000 clones, 51% of them appearing once. The material sequenced was NKG2D-high CD8+ T cells sorted from blood. The receptors derive from a human donor with alopecia areata. Each CDR3 is given with its conserved first and last residue. A D gene is named only where the DNA matches it firmly. The size of a clone is reported for some rows only, either as once, few or many, or as a class for expanded clones.

>NA|NA|TRBV5-6|TRBJ2-1
TGTGCCAGCAGTGGACAGCTATCCAATGAGCAGTTCTTC
CASSGQLSNEQFF
>TRBD2|NA|TRBV5-6|TRBJ2-7
TGTGCCAGCAGCTTCGCGGGAGGGACGGGCGAGCAGTACTTC
CASSFAGGTGEQYF
>NA|NA|TRBV4-1|TRBJ1-1
TGCGCCAGCAGTACTGGCCTCTTCCCGGGGGTGGCTTTCTTT
CASSTGLFPGVAFF
>NA|few|TRBV6-6|TRBJ2-7
TGTGCCAGCGCCGGACTAAATAACGAGCAGTACTTC
CASAGLNNEQYF
>NA|NA|TRBV5-4|TRBJ1-2
TGTGCCAGCAGCTTGGCACAGAAGGGGTATGGCTACACCTTC
CASSLAQKGYGYTF
>NA|few|TRBV27|TRBJ1-3
TGTGCCAGCAGTTTAAGTCTTATGGCTGGAAACACCATATATTTT
CASSLSLMAGNTIYF
>NA|NA|TRBV4-1|TRBJ1-2
TGCGCCAGCAGCCTTGGGGAGACAGCCCTCTATGGCTACACCTTC
CASSLGETALYGYTF
>NA|few|TRBV29-1|TRBJ1-5
TGCAGCGTTGGGTACAGGCTTAGCAATCAGCCCCAGCATTTT
CSVGYRLSNQPQHF
>NA|few|TRBV29-1|TRBJ2-1
TGCAGCGTTGGCGGCGTCCAGTTGGACAATGAGCAGTTCTTC
CSVGGVQLDNEQFF
>NA|few|TRBV11-3|TRBJ2-7
TGTGCCAGCAGCTTAGTCGGGGGAACCTCCTACGAGCAGTACTTC
CASSLVGGTSYEQYF
>NA|few|TRBV28|TRBJ1-1
TGTGCCAGCAGACCCACCAGGGGAGTGAGGAACACTGAAGCTTTCTTT
CASRPTRGVRNTEAFF
>NA|few|TRBV29-1|TRBJ2-3
TGCAGCCCCTATATGGATACGCAGTATTTT
CSPYMDTQYF
>NA|many|TRBV7-9|TRBJ2-3
TGTGCCAGCAGCCCCCGGGCAGGGGACACAGATACGCAGTATTTT
CASSPRAGDTDTQYF
>NA|few|TRBV29-1|TRBJ2-5
TGCAGCGTTGAATTGTTGGTGTACCAAGAGACCCAGTACTTC
CSVELLVYQETQYF
>TRBD1|NA|TRBV29-1|TRBJ1-1
TGCAGCGTTGAAATGGACAGGGGCCCTGAAGCTTTCTTT
CSVEMDRGPEAFF
>TRBD1|NA|TRBV9|TRBJ2-2
TGTGCCAGCGGGAACCCGGGACAGGGATTCACCGGGGAGCTGTTTTTT
CASGNPGQGFTGELFF
>TRBD2|NA|TRBV28|TRBJ2-7
TGTGCCAGCAGTGGACCTGGGACTAGCGGCTCCTACGAGCAGTACTTC
CASSGPGTSGSYEQYF
>NA|NA|TRBV27|TRBJ2-7
TGTGCCAGCAGTTCGTCAGGGGAGCAGTACTTC
CASSSSGEQYF
>TRBD1|few|TRBV6-5|TRBJ2-7
TGTGCCAGCAGTTATGGACAGGGGACCTACGAGCAGTACTTC
CASSYGQGTYEQYF
>NA|NA|TRBV29-1|TRBJ2-7
TGCAGCGTTGAACTATCGGGTCTTTCCTACGAGCAGTACTTC
CSVELSGLSYEQYF
>TRBD1|NA|TRBV5-6|TRBJ2-3
TGTGCCAGCAGCTTGGCCGGCGGGCAGGGGGCTGGAGATACGCAGTATTTT
CASSLAGGQGAGDTQYF
>TRBD1|few|TRBV28|TRBJ2-1
TGTGCCAGCCGGGACAGGCTCTACAATGAGCAGTTCTTC
CASRDRLYNEQFF
>NA|NA|TRBV27|TRBJ2-7
TGTGCCAGCAGTTTAGGAAGGGACTACGAGCAGTACTTC
CASSLGRDYEQYF
>NA|once|TRBV13|TRBJ2-2
TGTGCCAGCAGCTTAGTCAGCGGGGAGCTGTTTTTT
CASSLVSGELFF
>NA|NA|TRBV5-1|TRBJ2-7
TGCGCCAGCAGCTACTACGGTCCCAGTCCCGACGAGCAGTACTTC
CASSYYGPSPDEQYF
>TRBD2|NA|TRBV10-3|TRBJ2-1
TGTGCCATCAGTGGGGGACTAGCGGGAGATGAGCAGTTCTTC
CAISGGLAGDEQFF
>NA|NA|TRBV29-1|TRBJ1-2
TGCGCCGGGACCGGGGAGAACTATGGCTACACCTTC
CAGTGENYGYTF
>NA|NA|TRBV27|TRBJ2-7
TGTGCCAGCAGGGAGGGACACTCCTACGAGCAGTACTTC
CASREGHSYEQYF
>NA|NA|TRBV27|TRBJ2-5
TGTGCCAGCAGTCCCCTTGACCAGGGCGGGGACCAGTACTTC
CASSPLDQGGDQYF
>TRBD2|NA|TRBV29-1|TRBJ2-2
TGCAGCTTCCTTAGCGGGGGGGCGATCGGGGAGCTGTTTTTT
CSFLSGGAIGELFF
>NA|many|TRBV5-6|TRBJ2-5
TGTGCCAGCAGCTTGGAATTGACCCAGTACTTC
CASSLELTQYF
>NA|NA|TRBV14|TRBJ2-7
TGTGCCAGCAGAATCGGGGTTTTGTACTACGAGCAGTACTTC
CASRIGVLYYEQYF
>NA|NA|TRBV7-2|TRBJ2-3
TGTGCCAGCACCTTGGGTGATACGCAGTATTTT
CASTLGDTQYF
>NA|NA|TRBV27|TRBJ2-7
TGTGCCAGCACATTCATTACCGGGAACTCCCCTGGGGAGCAGTACTTC
CASTFITGNSPGEQYF
>NA|NA|TRBV30|TRBJ1-1
TGTGCCTGGAGGGGAGGCACTGAAGCTTTCTTT
CAWRGGTEAFF
>TRBD1|NA|TRBV27|TRBJ2-5
TGTGCCAGTTGGGACAGCCAAGAGACCCAGTACTTC
CASWDSQETQYF
>NA|NA|TRBV27|TRBJ2-7
TGTGCCAGCAGTCCCCGGGGGCCTTCCTACGAGCAGTACTTC
CASSPRGPSYEQYF
>NA|NA|TRBV16|TRBJ2-1
TGTGCCAGCAGCCAATACAGGGCCAATGAGCAGTTCTTC
CASSQYRANEQFF
>NA|NA|TRBV29-1|TRBJ2-7
TGCAGCGCTGAGTGGGGGTTGGAGCAGTACTTC
CSAEWGLEQYF
>NA|once|TRBV27|TRBJ2-7
TGTGCCAGCAGTTTCAGCCCGAGTTACGAGCAGTACTTC
CASSFSPSYEQYF
>TRBD1|NA|TRBV13|TRBJ2-3
TGTGCCAGCAAGGGACAGGAGACAGATACGCAGTATTTT
CASKGQETDTQYF
>NA|NA|TRBV29-1|TRBJ2-7
TGCAGCGTCCGCCCGGACGGACCCTACGAGCAGTACTTC
CSVRPDGPYEQYF
>NA|NA|TRBV27|TRBJ2-7
TGTGCCAGCAGTCCTGGGGGTGGGTACGAGCAGTACTTC
CASSPGGGYEQYF
>TRBD1|few|TRBV7-9|TRBJ2-1
TGTGCCAGCAGCTCCGGACAGGGGGCTTACAATGAGCAGTTCTTC
CASSSGQGAYNEQFF
>TRBD1|NA|TRBV29-1|TRBJ2-3
TGCAGCGTTCAGACAGGGAGCACAGATACGCAGTATTTT
CSVQTGSTDTQYF
>TRBD1|NA|TRBV29-1|TRBJ2-7
TGCAGCGTCCACTTGACAGGGATCTCCTACGAGCAGTACTTC
CSVHLTGISYEQYF
>NA|few|TRBV29-1|TRBJ2-3
TGCAGCGCAGAAGGGGGAGAGGGAGGGCCCACAGATACGCAGTATTTT
CSAEGGEGGPTDTQYF
>TRBD1|NA|TRBV28|TRBJ2-5
TGTGCCAGCAGGGGACAGAAAGAGACCCAGTACTTC
CASRGQKETQYF
>NA|NA|TRBV2|TRBJ2-7
TGTGCCAGCGTTGGAGAGGTCTACGAGCAGTACTTC
CASVGEVYEQYF
>NA|NA|TRBV29-1|TRBJ2-1
TGCAGCGTTGAGGGGAACAATGAGCAGTTCTTC
CSVEGNNEQFF
>NA|NA|TRBV27|TRBJ2-1
TGTGCCAGCGGAAACTCTGAGCAGTTCTTC
CASGNSEQFF
>TRBD2|NA|TRBV29-1|TRBJ2-1
TGCAGCGTAGAGACTAGCGGGATATCAAATGAGCAGTTCTTC
CSVETSGISNEQFF
>NA|NA|TRBV19|TRBJ2-1
TGTGCCAGTAGTATATGGGCAGGGGAAGGGAATGAGCAGTTCTTC
CASSIWAGEGNEQFF
>NA|few|TRBV11-2|TRBJ2-3
TGTGCCAGCAGCTTAGGGCCCGGGTGGGTCAACCCGCTGTATTTT
CASSLGPGWVNPLYF
>TRBD1|NA|TRBV2|TRBJ2-3
TGTGCCAGCAAGTTTGGTACAGGGGAGCTAGATACGCAGTATTTT
CASKFGTGELDTQYF
>TRBD1|NA|TRBV11-2|TRBJ2-2
TGTGCCAGCAGGATAACAGGGGCCACCGGGGAGCTGTTTTTT
CASRITGATGELFF
>NA|NA|TRBV27|TRBJ2-1
TGTGCGATACAATCTTCGGGGACGTGGGGCAATGAGCAGTTCTTC
CAIQSSGTWGNEQFF
>NA|few|TRBV29-1|TRBJ1-2
TGCAGCGTTGAATCGGGGGACTATGGCTACACCTTC
CSVESGDYGYTF
>NA|NA|TRBV27|TRBJ2-3
TGTGCCAGCAGTTTATGGGCAGCGGATACGCAGTATTTT
CASSLWAADTQYF